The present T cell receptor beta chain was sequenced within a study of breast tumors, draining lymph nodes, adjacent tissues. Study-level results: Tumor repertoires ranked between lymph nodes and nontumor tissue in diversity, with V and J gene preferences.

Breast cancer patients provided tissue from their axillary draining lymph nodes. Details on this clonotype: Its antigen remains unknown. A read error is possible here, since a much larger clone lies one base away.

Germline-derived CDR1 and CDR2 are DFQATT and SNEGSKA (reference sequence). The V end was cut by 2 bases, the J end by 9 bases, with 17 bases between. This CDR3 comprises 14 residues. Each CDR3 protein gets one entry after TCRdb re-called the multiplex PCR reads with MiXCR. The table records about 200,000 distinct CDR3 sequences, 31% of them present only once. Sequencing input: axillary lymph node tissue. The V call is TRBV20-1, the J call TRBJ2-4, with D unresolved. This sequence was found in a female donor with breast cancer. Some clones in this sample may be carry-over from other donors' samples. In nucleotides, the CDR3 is TGCAGTGCTAGACCGTTCGTGGCAATAGCCATTCAGTACTTC. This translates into CSARPFVAIAIQYF.